The present entry profiles one T cell receptor (beta chain) with its context. The antigen remains unidentified. Mismatch with germline at one junction end may stem from a read error. These data are taken from a study of cytomegalovirus exposure and HLA in healthy donors. Study findings and constraints: Earlier findings revealed that most TCR beta V segments proved productive either about 90% or about 30% of the time.

The PCR contained 60 Vbeta and 13 Jbeta primers. This table comes from immunoSEQ multiplex PCR, and its TCRdb copy is limited to in-frame clones, with some not included. Of about 110,000 clones listed, about four fifths are singletons. Specimen: PBMCs. The origin of this receptor is a man aged 25-45 years in good health and CMV-seropositive.

The CDR3 is CSSSLGQGSYNEQFF. The CDR3 coding sequence is TGTTCCAGCAGCTTAGGACAGGGGTCCTACAATGAGCAGTTCTTC. The chain employs TRBV7-9 and TRBJ2-1; 9 nucleotides align to TRBD1. The germline CDR1 and CDR2 sequences are SEHNR and FQNEAQ (reference sequence). This CDR3 comprises 15 residues.